The 6 T cell receptor beta chains listed next were all sequenced from one sample in a study of shared clonotypes between healthy human individuals (TCRdb year 2020). The library was built by means of the immunoSEQ multiplex PCR assay. TCRdb took over this immuneACCESS table, retaining in-frame rearrangements with V and J assigned. Such tables are incomplete; in checked studies, under half of the missing clones stem from an unresolved V gene, and the remainder is unexplained. The sample records over a million clones, roughly 96% of which are singletons. Approximately 1.1% of the sample is taken by the ten largest. What was sequenced was naive CD4+ T cells sorted from blood. This sample's cell subset or site label indicates: CD45RA+ positively selected. The receptor set was obtained from a man aged 30-40 years in good health.

The chain combines TRBV7-8 with TRBJ2-7, with 8 bases fitting TRBD1. Germline V CDR1 and CDR2: SGHVS, FQNEAQ. J lost 2 bases, V lost 3 bases, and 6 bases had no gene match. CDR3 length: 15 residues. The CDR3 DNA reads as TGTGCCAGCAGCTTCGGTGGGACAGGAACCTACGAGCAGTACTTC. The encoded protein is CASSFGGTGTYEQYF.

The rearrangement joins TRBV4-3 to TRBJ2-4, with a possible D match to TRBD1 (6 bases). This CDR3 region has 14 residues. The ends were cut back, 0 bases at V and 6 bases at J, with 9 bases in the middle. Looked up from germline, CDR1 is LGHNA and CDR2 is YSLEER. CDR3 coding DNA: TGCGCCAGCAGCCAAGATATACAGGGAAACATTCAGTACTTC. Protein product: CASSQDIQGNIQYF.

This clone showed up just once. The rearrangement links TRBV6-4 to TRBJ1-1; the D gene is possibly TRBD1 (6 bases). V gave up 10 bases and J gave up 5 bases, with 20 bases separating them. Germline V gives CDR1 MRHNA, CDR2 SNTAGT. The CDR3 spans 14 residues. Written as DNA, the CDR3 is TGTGCCACCTCAGACCCGGACAGCATAACTGAAGCTTTCTTT. This sequence encodes CATSDPDSITEAFF.

This chain joins TRBV7-8 and TRBJ2-5; 11 bases agree with TRBD2. The germline CDR1 and CDR2 sequences are SGHVS and FQNEAQ. There are 14 residues in the CDR3. V lost 6 bases, J lost 8 bases, and 8 bases stayed unmatched. CDR3 DNA sequence: TGTGCCAGCAGGACTAGCGGGATAGTTGTAACCCAGTACTTC. Amino acids: CASRTSGIVVTQYF.

The V gene is TRBV5-1, the J gene TRBJ1-4, with a tentative D call TRBD1 (5 bases). Germline V gene data show CDR1 as SGHRS and CDR2 as YFSETQ. Trimming removed 2 bases from V and 4 bases from J, with 15 bases in between. The CDR3 consists of 16 residues. CDR3 sequence (DNA): TGCGCCAGCAGCTTAGGAGTCGGTCAGGGTAATGAAAAACTGTTTTTT. Translation gives CASSLGVGQGNEKLFF.

The gene calls are TRBV6-5 and TRBJ2-2; D not certain. The CDR3 has 15 residues. V lost 5 bases, J lost 3 bases, and 13 bases lay in between. In germline, CDR1 is MNHEY, CDR2 SVGAGI. CDR3: CASSPAGSYTGELFF. The CDR3 DNA follows: TGTGCCAGCAGTCCCGCTGGGTCTTACACCGGGGAGCTGTTTTTT.